This is a list of T cell receptor beta chains from one sample in a study of T cells after yellow fever vaccination. TCRdb ran MiXCR on the 5' RACE reads and lists one entry per CDR3 protein. Seen here are 240,000 or so distinct CDR3 sequences, 6.9% observed once, and the top ten hold roughly 0.9%. This specimen consisted of CD4+ T cells sorted from PBMCs, obtained 15 days after the yellow fever booster vaccination. The origin of the receptors is a man between 25 and 39 years old who received the YFV17D yellow fever vaccine. Each CDR3 is given without its conserved first and last residue. Expanded clones are given a class, and other clones once, few, many or no size at all.

V: TRBV15
size: few
CDR3: ATSREGTSPDTQY

V: TRBV20-1
size: once
CDR3: SARGDRGPRMDTGELF

V: TRBV7-9
size: .
CDR3: ASSLGQGVAPEQF

V: TRBV14
size: many
CDR3: ASTLAINTGELF

V: TRBV20-1
size: few
CDR3: SATSGRATGELF

V: TRBV29-1
size: few
CDR3: SEKAAADTQY

V: TRBV7-8
size: few
CDR3: ASSLGGGVRRSYEQY

V: TRBV6-5
size: many
CDR3: ASRTSGIQETQY

V: TRBV20-1
size: few
CDR3: SAARGGDYGYT

V: TRBV20-1
size: few
CDR3: SARTSLDEQF

V: TRBV20-1
size: few
CDR3: SARGGQETQY

V: TRBV7-9
size: .
CDR3: ASSLVGAGAQETQY

V: TRBV20-1
size: few
CDR3: SARDSSGRAHGQF

V: TRBV18
size: .
CDR3: ASSPPEGYGYT

V: TRBV5-6
size: many
CDR3: ASSFWTKSYEQY

V: TRBV4-3
size: few
CDR3: ASSQDASNTEAF

V: TRBV6-2/TRBV6-3
size: .
CDR3: ASSYPSPVSNQPQH

V: TRBV29-1
size: many
CDR3: SVGTSRVDTQY

V: TRBV6-2/TRBV6-3
size: .
CDR3: ASSGVGYGYT

V: TRBV11-2
size: many
CDR3: ASSFRSGRARETQY

V: TRBV19
size: many
CDR3: ASSESSAGKREQY

V: TRBV27
size: .
CDR3: ASIYSERRLGEQY

V: TRBV6-5
size: .
CDR3: ASSYEAGGSYEQY

V: TRBV7-2
size: few
CDR3: ASSYSRNTEAF

V: TRBV15
size: .
CDR3: ATSSDRGSYEQY

V: TRBV5-1
size: many
CDR3: ASSFSGSTGELF

V: TRBV9
size: few
CDR3: ASSAYPRGGTDTQY

V: TRBV5-1
size: many
CDR3: ASREGAIHNEQF

V: TRBV7-1
size: .
CDR3: ASSSSPTSGRANPSTDTQY

V: TRBV28
size: .
CDR3: ASSTRWDRSYNEQF

V: TRBV7-2
size: .
CDR3: ASSSQFNQPQH

V: TRBV18
size: many
CDR3: ASSPNPGDTQY

V: TRBV20-1
size: .
CDR3: SASVGGVDQPQH

V: TRBV28
size: .
CDR3: ASSSSRTVY

V: TRBV28
size: few
CDR3: ASTGQRNQPQH

V: TRBV20-1
size: .
CDR3: SARPGLAGVDEQF

V: TRBV20-1
size: .
CDR3: SASHYYGYT

V: TRBV7-8
size: many
CDR3: ASSAPGGNEQF

V: TRBV12-3/TRBV12-4
size: few
CDR3: ASSTYRGGKGSNEQY

V: TRBV3-1
size: .
CDR3: ATSQDPGLADEQF

V: TRBV6-2/TRBV6-3
size: few
CDR3: ASRNPGSSYEQY

V: TRBV7-9
size: many
CDR3: ASSLLIGVDEQF

V: TRBV28
size: .
CDR3: ASRPPARNTEAF

V: TRBV12-3/TRBV12-4
size: many
CDR3: ASSLNLGGEETQY

V: TRBV5-6
size: many
CDR3: ASSLRPDNEQF

V: TRBV25-1
size: many
CDR3: ASSFGGNQETQY

V: TRBV15
size: few
CDR3: ATSRDTGELF

V: TRBV10-3
size: few
CDR3: AIRGASSTDTQY

V: TRBV12-3/TRBV12-4
size: .
CDR3: ASSAIRETQY

V: TRBV24-1
size: .
CDR3: ATSDQQGGDYGYT

V: TRBV6-5
size: .
CDR3: ASSYGFGAGGPGTDTQY